This TCR beta chain was documented in a study of blood T cells in healthy people across ages. Study observations and caveats: It was held that diversity estimates obtained from one million T cells represented underestimates.

The length of the CDR3 is 16 residues. CDR1 is LGHNA, CDR2 YSLEER, per germline. For the second PCR, which ran for about 7 to 12 cycles, a sample-barcoded 5' primer and a J-beta primer mix were used. TCRdb processed the 5' RACE reads anew with MiXCR; each CDR3 protein has one entry. The sample comprises fewer than 1,200,000 distinct CDR3 sequences, around 25% of which are singletons, and 0.75% rests with the top ten. This clonotype appeared a few times. Its antigen is not known. These data are also associated with another study on T cells of mothers and their children. That report notes: When the second PCR was run, its M1S primer added sample barcodes and 2-4 random nucleotides.

The sequence came from a girl aged 2-10 years in good health. The chain uses TRBV4-3 and TRBJ2-5, with TRBD2 identical over 7 bases. The end of the DNA fits TRBJ2-1 better, so the J call may be wrong. Material for sequencing was blood. CDR3 region: CASSQDLGGGNNEQFF. The CDR3 DNA reads as TGCGCCAGCAGCCAAGATCTGGGCGGGGGAAACAATGAGCAGTTCTTC.